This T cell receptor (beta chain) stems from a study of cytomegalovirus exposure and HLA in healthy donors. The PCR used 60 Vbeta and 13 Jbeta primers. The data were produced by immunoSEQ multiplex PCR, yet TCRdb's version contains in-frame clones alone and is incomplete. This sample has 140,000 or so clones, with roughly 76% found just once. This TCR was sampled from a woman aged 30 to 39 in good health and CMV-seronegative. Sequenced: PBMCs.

CDR3 sequence (DNA): TGTGCCAGCAGCTTAGTGCGGGGGGGGAAAGAGACCCAGTACTTC. It encodes CASSLVRGGKETQYF. The V and J genes are TRBV7-8 and TRBJ2-5, with 9 bases aligning to TRBD2. The CDR3 covers 15 residues. Germline assignment: CDR1 SGHVS and CDR2 FQNEAQ. V gave up 1 base and J gave up 3 bases; unmatched junction bases: 3.